These 30 T cell receptor beta chains were sequenced from one sample in a study of blood T cell repertoires in COVID-19. Produced via immunoSEQ multiplex PCR; TCRdb's table is partial and in-frame only. Of about 210,000 clones listed, approximately 80% are singletons. Source material: PBMCs or T cells enriched from blood (not recorded which). These receptors all come from a man in his forties or fifties who had recovered from COVID-19.

The chain employs TRBV4-2 and TRBJ2-7; weak D call: TRBD2 (6 bases). Germline CDR1 is LGHNA and CDR2 is YNFKEQ. Trimming stripped 4 bases from V and 6 bases from J, with 19 bases between. There are 15 residues in the CDR3. The CDR3: CASSRELNGGFEQYF. In DNA, the CDR3 is TGTGCCAGCAGCCGAGAGCTGAATGGGGGGTTCGAGCAGTACTTC.

This sequence joins TRBV9 and TRBJ1-1; the D is unclear. This CDR3 has 13 residues. Germline CDR1 and CDR2: SGDLS and YYNGEE. V was shortened by 0 bases and J by 10 bases, with 13 bases between the two germline ends. CDR3 nucleotides: TGTGCCAGCAGCGTAGGACCAGGTCCCCCAGCTTTCTTT. This sequence encodes CASSVGPGPPAFF.

This rearrangement joins TRBV5-1 to TRBJ1-2; 9 nucleotides agree with TRBD1. There are 15 residues in the CDR3. The V gene's germline CDR1 is SGHRS and CDR2 YFSETQ. Germline trimming cut 0 bases from V and 8 bases from J; bases unmatched to any gene: 8. The CDR3 region is CASSLGLGQGGGYTF. CDR3 coding DNA: TGCGCCAGCAGCTTGGGATTGGGACAGGGTGGCGGCTACACCTTC.

The chain joins TRBV10-2 to TRBJ2-1; TRBD2 agrees at 9 bases. In germline, CDR1 is WSHSY, CDR2 SAAADI. The CDR3 loop spans 15 amino acids. V lost 3 bases and J lost 12; bases outside the gene matches: 12. CDR3: CASSDLAGPLKGQFF. DNA of the CDR3: TGCGCCAGCAGTGACCTAGCGGGGCCCCTCAAAGGGCAGTTCTTC.

The chain couples TRBV5-5 to TRBJ1-1, with D unclear. The germline V and J ends were trimmed by 4 bases and 2 bases, with 9 bases remaining between them. The CDR3 has 13 amino acids. Germline V gene data show CDR1 as SGHKS and CDR2 as YYEKEE (reference sequence). The CDR3 loop is CASSTELNTEAFF. DNA for the CDR3: TGTGCCAGCAGCACAGAGCTCAACACTGAAGCTTTCTTT.

V usage is TRBV5-1 and J usage is TRBJ2-7; 8 positions match TRBD1. Trimming at V came to 3 bases and at J to 2 bases, leaving 4 bases not matched to a gene. Per the germline V gene, CDR1 is SGHRS and CDR2 is YFSETQ. The CDR3 consists of 14 residues. The CDR3: CASSSGTGPYEQYF. The CDR3 nucleotides read TGCGCCAGCAGCTCCGGGACAGGTCCCTACGAGCAGTACTTC.

The rearrangement uses TRBV6-1 and TRBJ1-1; no clear D gene. Deletions cut 2 bases from V and 1 base from J, with 11 bases between. The CDR3 extends over 15 amino acids. Germline loops: CDR1 MNHNS, CDR2 SASEGT. CDR3 residues: CASSEMSLSNTEAFF. The CDR3 bases are TGTGCCAGCAGTGAAATGAGCCTGTCGAACACTGAAGCTTTCTTT.

The chain couples TRBV4-1 to TRBJ1-5; D may be TRBD1 (6 bases). Germline lookup yields CDR1 MGHRA and CDR2 YSYEKL. The V and J ends lost 0 bases and 2 bases respectively, with 8 bases between them. The CDR3 spans 15 residues. CDR3 nucleotide sequence: TGCGCCAGCAGCCAAGAACACAGGGGCAATCAGCCCCAGCATTTT. It yields the protein CASSQEHRGNQPQHF.

The rearrangement links TRBV9 to TRBJ1-2; the match to TRBD1 covers 8 bases. V was clipped by 4 bases and J by 3 bases; unmatched bases: 8. CDR3 size: 15 residues. Germline CDR1 SGDLS, CDR2 YYNGEE. CDR3 in DNA: TGTGCCAGCAGCTCAGACAGGGGACTTCACTATGGCTACACCTTC. Translating gives CASSSDRGLHYGYTF.

The CDR3 sequence: CASSQDWGQGYGYTF. Written as DNA, the CDR3 is TGCGCCAGCAGCCAAGATTGGGGACAGGGGTATGGCTACACCTTC. This chain links TRBV4-1 with TRBJ1-2; 10 bases are shared with TRBD1. This CDR3 has 15 residues. The germline CDR1 and CDR2 sequences are MGHRA and YSYEKL. With V trimmed by 0 bases and J by 5 bases, 3 bases remained unmatched.

The chain has TRBV3-1 (or the pseudogene TRBV3-2) and TRBJ2-2; 10 bases map to TRBD2. The CDR3 sequence is 16 residues long. The germline gives CDR1 LGHDT, CDR2 YNNKEL (reference sequence). J lost 6 bases, V lost 1 base, and 5 bases had no gene match. The CDR3 bases are TGTGCCAGCAGCCAAGGTAGCGGGGGGCATCCCGGGGAGCTGTTTTTT. It encodes CASSQGSGGHPGELFF.

V usage is TRBV19 and J usage is TRBJ1-1; 12 nucleotides agree with TRBD1. With V trimmed by 4 bases and J by 0 bases, 9 bases remained unmatched. The CDR3 is 18 amino acids. Germline loops: CDR1 LNHDA, CDR2 SQIVND (reference sequence). CDR3 DNA sequence: TGTGCCAGTAGTACGGGACAGGGGGCTGGGTACATGAACACTGAAGCTTTCTTT. The encoded protein is CASSTGQGAGYMNTEAFF.

In this sample, this clone turned up once. V gene TRBV3-1 (or the pseudogene TRBV3-2) combines with J gene TRBJ2-1; 7 nucleotides match TRBD2. This CDR3 comprises 16 residues. With V trimmed by 0 bases and J by 0 bases, 2 bases remained unmatched. Germline CDR1 reads LGHDT; CDR2 reads YNNKEL (reference sequence). The CDR3 DNA sequence: TGTGCCAGCAGCCAAGATGGCGGGAGCTCCTACAATGAGCAGTTCTTC. Translated: CASSQDGGSSYNEQFF.

This clone was seen a few times. This chain links TRBV7-9 with TRBJ2-1; 7 bases agree with TRBD2. V shed 5 bases, J shed 8 bases, and the junction held 18 bases outside the gene matches. The CDR3 runs 17 residues. Germline V gives CDR1 SEHNR, CDR2 FQNEAQ (reference sequence). Here the CDR3 reads CASSPGAGPIRVDEQFF. The DNA for the CDR3 is TGTGCCAGCAGCCCAGGAGCGGGGCCCATCCGAGTCGATGAGCAGTTCTTC.

This clone was found once. J is TRBJ2-5 and V is TRBV9; 7 nucleotides match TRBD1. After removal of 7 bases from V and 5 bases from J, the junction contained 5 bases not matched to a gene. The CDR3 has 12 amino acids. CDR1 and CDR2 from the germline V gene are SGDLS and YYNGEE. DNA for the CDR3: TGTGCCAGCCAGGGGGTGGGCGAGACCCAGTACTTC. The encoded protein is CASQGVGETQYF.

This rearrangement joins TRBV11-3 to TRBJ2-1; 9 positions agree with TRBD2. Germline assignment: CDR1 SGHNT and CDR2 YENEEA. Losses at the gene ends were 1 base for V and 0 bases for J; bases not matched to a gene: 4. The CDR3 totals 17 residues. CDR3 in DNA: TGTGCCAGCAGCTTAGGGACTAGCGCGAGCTCCTACAATGAGCAGTTCTTC. It encodes CASSLGTSASSYNEQFF.

CDR3 loop: CASSADRGRVGVGYTF. The CDR3 DNA reads as TGTGCCAGCAGTGCAGACAGGGGGCGAGTTGGTGTAGGCTACACCTTC. The rearrangement uses TRBV6-1 and TRBJ1-2, with 10 bases identical to TRBD1. Germline V gene data show CDR1 as MNHNS and CDR2 as SASEGT. V dropped 4 bases and J dropped 8; count of bases not matched to a gene: 13. The CDR3 totals 16 residues.

The chain is built from TRBV3-1 (or the pseudogene TRBV3-2) and TRBJ1-5; D remains ambiguous. The CDR3 is made up of 14 amino acids. Germline V gives CDR1 LGHDT, CDR2 YNNKEL (reference sequence). V was cut by 2 bases and J by 7 bases, with 12 bases left in between. CDR3 coding DNA: TGTGCCAGCAGCCAACGGGGATCAGAACAGCCCCAGCATTTT. As protein: CASSQRGSEQPQHF.

This clone has only one observation. J is TRBJ1-1 and V is TRBV5-1, with D perhaps matching TRBD1 (5 bases). In germline, CDR1 is SGHRS, CDR2 YFSETQ. CDR3 length: 15 residues. V was trimmed by 4 bases and J by 5 bases, leaving 18 bases between them. In DNA, the CDR3 is TGCGCCAGCAGCGCAACTGGGCAGGCAGGGACTGAAGCTTTCTTT. It yields the protein CASSATGQAGTEAFF.

The CDR3 here is CASSLAGGSQFF. In DNA form, the CDR3 reads TGTGCCAGCAGCTTAGCGGGAGGTTCCCAGTTCTTC. The gene calls are TRBV11-3 and TRBJ2-1, with TRBD2 identical over 7 bases. This CDR3 comprises 12 residues. CDR1 SGHNT and CDR2 YENEEA come from the germline V gene. V lost 1 base and J lost 13; bases outside the gene matches: 4.

The V and J genes are TRBV2 and TRBJ1-6; no firm D call. Trimming pared 1 base from V and 10 bases from J, leaving 17 bases between. Germline CDR1 and CDR2: SNHLY and FYNNEI. The CDR3 extends over 16 amino acids. The DNA for the CDR3 is TGTGCCAGCAGTGAAGGTTTCGTCCGGCGAGGATCACCCCTCCACTTT. Translating gives CASSEGFVRRGSPLHF.

This rearrangement joins TRBV12-5 to TRBJ2-7; D gene ambiguous. The CDR3 is made up of 12 amino acids. Germline loops: CDR1 LGHNT, CDR2 FRNRAP. V lost 1 base, J lost 3 bases, and 4 bases lay in between. In nucleotides, the CDR3 is TGTGCTAGTGGTTTGGGTCTCTACGAGCAGTACTTC. The encoded protein is CASGLGLYEQYF.

The rearrangement links TRBV2 to TRBJ2-3; D is unclear. The CDR3 consists of 14 residues. Trimming left V 3 bases short and J 3 bases short, with 10 bases between. The germline gives CDR1 SNHLY, CDR2 FYNNEI. CDR3 loop: CASSDPRRTDTQYF. Written as DNA, the CDR3 is TGTGCCAGCAGTGATCCCCGCCGGACAGATACGCAGTATTTT.

The V gene is TRBV7-6, the J gene TRBJ2-7; 11 bases are a match to TRBD2. The germline CDR1 and CDR2 sequences are SGHVS and FNYEAQ. V lost 4 bases to trimming and J lost 4 bases; unmatched junction nucleotides: 9. The CDR3 runs 16 residues. The CDR3 here is CASSSPTSGIGYEQYF. The CDR3 nucleotides are TGTGCCAGCAGCTCCCCGACTAGCGGGATTGGGTACGAGCAGTACTTC.

Remarks on this clone: Given a much more abundant clone one base away, this may be a read error. V gene TRBV7-8 combines with J gene TRBJ1-1; 9 bases align to TRBD1. The CDR3 consists of 15 residues. Germline-derived CDR1 and CDR2 are SGHVS and FQNEAQ. The CDR3 loop reads CTSSPRTGVNTEAFF. For the CDR3, the DNA is TGTACCAGCAGCCCAAGGACAGGGGTGAACACTGAAGCTTTCTTT.

This clone has more than one count but fewer than ten. This sequence joins TRBV19 and TRBJ1-1; maybe TRBD1 (6 bases). This CDR3 has 15 amino acids. V was trimmed by 3 bases and J by 5 bases, leaving 16 bases between them. CDR1 and CDR2 (germline): LNHDA, SQIVND (reference sequence). The CDR3 loop reads CASSIIRGYGTEAFF. CDR3 DNA: TGTGCCAGTAGTATCATAAGGGGGTATGGTACTGAAGCTTTCTTT.

The V gene is TRBV7-8, the J gene TRBJ1-1, with D possibly matching TRBD1 (6 bases). The CDR3 is 16 amino acids. Germline CDR1 and CDR2: SGHVS and FQNEAQ. V was shortened by 5 bases and J by 1 base, with 17 bases between the two germline ends. The DNA of the CDR3 is TGTGCCAGCAGCGCAAAAGGGCCGGACAGGAACACTGAAGCTTTCTTT. Encoded protein: CASSAKGPDRNTEAFF.

In its sample, this clone was seen once. V usage is TRBV4-2 and J usage is TRBJ1-1; D may be TRBD1 (5 bases). The CDR3 length is 14 residues. The V and J ends lost 2 bases and 2 bases respectively, with 9 bases between them. Germline lookup yields CDR1 LGHNA and CDR2 YNFKEQ. DNA of the CDR3: TGTGCCAGCAGCCAATATACAGGTAACACTGAAGCTTTCTTT. Amino acid sequence: CASSQYTGNTEAFF.

V gene TRBV10-3 combines with J gene TRBJ1-1; TRBD1 might be the D (5 bases). The CDR3 contains 16 residues. CDR1 ENHRY and CDR2 SYGVKD come from the germline V gene. V lost 0 bases and J lost 1, with 12 bases in between. The CDR3 is CAISESAGKGNTEAFF. The CDR3 DNA is TGTGCCATCAGTGAGTCGGCAGGGAAGGGGAACACTGAAGCTTTCTTT.

V usage is TRBV5-1 and J usage is TRBJ1-2; D unresolved. CDR1 is SGHRS and CDR2 is YFSETQ in the germline V gene. Trimming stripped 0 bases from V and 4 bases from J, with 7 bases between. There are 13 residues in the CDR3. In DNA form, the CDR3 reads TGCGCCAGCAGCTTGGCGGAGAGCTATGGCTACACCTTC. Protein product: CASSLAESYGYTF.